These 14 T cell receptor beta chains originate from one sample sequenced in a study of Graves' ophthalmopathy and Graves' hyperthyroidism. RNA transcripts provided the template for amplifying TCR beta CDR3 regions. RT-PCR with HTBI primers came first, then second-round multiplex PCR. TCRdb independently ran MiXCR on the multiplex PCR reads; one entry per CDR3 protein. Of over a million distinct CDR3 sequences listed, around a third are singletons. Sequenced: peripheral blood or thyroid tissue (not recorded which). These TCRs come from an adult man with Graves' hyperthyroidism.

Details on this clonotype: The germline gene is not matched at one end of the junction; a read error may be the cause. The chain is built from TRBV9 and TRBJ2-2; D is undetermined. The CDR3 length is 13 residues. Germline CDR1 is SGDLS and CDR2 is YYNGEE. The CDR3 DNA follows: TGTGCCAGCCGTTCGTGGAACACTGGGGAGCTGTTTTTT. It codes for CASRSWNTGELFF.

This clonotype came up many times. The chain carries TRBV2 and TRBJ1-2, with 7 bases lining up with TRBD1. V was pared by 7 bases and J by 7 bases, with 3 bases of the junction left unmatched. The length of the CDR3 is 11 residues. The germline gives CDR1 SNHLY, CDR2 FYNNEI. DNA for the CDR3: TGTGCCAGCACCGGGACAGCTGGCTACACCTTC. As protein: CASTGTAGYTF.

The rearrangement joins TRBV10-3 to TRBJ1-1, with a possible D match to TRBD1 (6 bases). CDR1 and CDR2 (germline): ENHRY, SYGVKD. The CDR3 has 18 amino acids. Trimming left V 10 bases short and J 10 bases short, with 37 bases between. In nucleotides, the CDR3 is TGTGCCAGCAGCCTAAATGAAAATCCGGGACAACATCGTGGCGGAGCTTTCTTT. Protein sequence: CASSLNENPGQHRGGAFF.

This clonotype came up many times. The rearrangement joins TRBV7-8 to TRBJ2-5; D remains ambiguous. V was trimmed by 4 bases and J by 5 bases, leaving 8 bases between them. CDR3 size: 12 residues. Germline V CDR1 and CDR2: SGHVS, FQNEAQ. For the CDR3, the DNA is TGTGCCAGCAGCTCCTACGCGGAGACCCAGTACTTC. This gives the protein CASSSYAETQYF.

The table lists this clonotype with a few counts. The V and J genes are TRBV7-2 and TRBJ2-7; TRBD2 matches 13 bases. CDR1 and CDR2 from the germline V gene are SGHTA and FQGNSA. V was pared by 0 bases and J by 2 bases, with 1 base of the junction left unmatched. The CDR3 extends over 16 amino acids. Here the CDR3 reads CASSLAGLAGAYEQYF. In DNA form, the CDR3 reads TGTGCCAGCAGCTTAGCCGGACTAGCGGGAGCCTACGAGCAGTACTTC. Full variable domain (remainder filled in from reference TRBV7-2 and TRBJ2-7): GAGVSQSPSNKVTEKGKDVELRCDPISGHTALYWYRQSLGQGLEFLIYFQGNSAPDKSGLPSDRFSAERTGGSVSTLTIQRTQQEDSAVYLCASSLAGLAGAYEQYFGPGTRLTVT.

The V and J genes are TRBV11-2 and TRBJ2-5; D is ambiguous. The CDR3 consists of 14 residues. Trimming shortened V by 0 bases and J by 0 bases, and 5 bases separated the two germline ends. Germline CDR1 is SGHAT and CDR2 is FQNNGV. The DNA for the CDR3 is TGTGCCAGCAGCTTAGAACTCCACCAAGAGACCCAGTACTTC. It specifies CASSLELHQETQYF.

In DNA, the CDR3 is TGTGCCAGCAGCATGGGCGACAGGAGTAACACCGGGGAGCTGTTTTTT. Its translation is CASSMGDRSNTGELFF. The rearrangement joins TRBV7-9 to TRBJ2-2, with a weak D call TRBD1 (6 bases). Germline V lookup: CDR1 SEHNR, CDR2 FQNEAQ (reference sequence). The CDR3 covers 16 residues. V lost 5 bases and J 2 bases, leaving 15 bases between the germline ends.

This clonotype was picked up many times. The chain employs TRBV7-2 and TRBJ2-7; D might be TRBD2 (5 bases). Trimming took off 5 bases at V and 0 bases at J, with 20 bases between the two ends. This CDR3 is built from 17 residues. Germline V gene data show CDR1 as SGHTA and CDR2 as FQGNSA. CDR3 sequence (DNA): TGTGCCAGCAGCCCGCGGTTCACAATCCGGGACTCCTACGAGCAGTACTTC. It codes for CASSPRFTIRDSYEQYF.

Many counts were recorded for this clonotype. This chain uses TRBV29-1 with TRBJ2-7; 12 bases align to TRBD1. The CDR3 contains 15 residues. V shed 5 bases and J 7 bases; nucleotides not matched to a gene: 12. Germline V lookup: CDR1 SQVTM, CDR2 ANQGSEA. The CDR3 region has the DNA TGCAGCGTTAGCACGCCGGGACAGGGGGCGAGGGAGCAGTACTTC. Protein: CSVSTPGQGAREQYF.

This clonotype appeared a few times. V usage is TRBV5-8 and J usage is TRBJ1-3; TRBD1 might be the D (5 bases). Germline assignment: CDR1 SGHTS and CDR2 YDEGEE. CDR3 length: 17 residues. Deletions cut 1 base from V and 2 bases from J, with 16 bases between. The DNA for the CDR3 is TGTGCCAGCAGCTTGCTAGGGGTCGATGTTACTGGAAACACCATATATTTT. Translated, it gives CASSLLGVDVTGNTIYF.

This clonotype was seen ten or more times. The chain employs TRBV11-2 and TRBJ2-2, with 8 bases lining up with TRBD2. The V segment lost 5 bases and the J segment 4 bases; nucleotides outside the gene matches: 9. This CDR3 has 16 residues. CDR1 is SGHAT, CDR2 FQNNGV, per germline. This chain's CDR3 is CASSQHRGTSTGELFF. In DNA, the CDR3 is TGTGCCAGCAGCCAGCACCGGGGGACTAGCACCGGGGAGCTGTTTTTT.

This clonotype was recorded at least ten times. The chain couples TRBV13 to TRBJ1-2, with a weak D call TRBD1 (6 bases). Germline V gene data show CDR1 as PRHDT and CDR2 as FYEKMQ (reference sequence). V gave up 0 bases and J gave up 5 bases, with 16 bases separating them. The CDR3 extends over 16 amino acids. The CDR3 DNA is TGTGCCAGCAGCTTAGGAGCTGGACAGAAGAATTATGGCTACACCTTC. Translated: CASSLGAGQKNYGYTF.

The J gene is TRBJ2-7, the V gene TRBV7-2; 11 positions agree with TRBD1. The germline V gene has CDR1 SGHTA and CDR2 FQGNSA. The CDR3 is 14 amino acids. J lost 4 bases, V lost 5 bases, and 4 bases had no gene match. This chain's CDR3 is CASSADRGLYEQYF. Here the CDR3 DNA reads TGTGCCAGCAGCGCGGACAGGGGGCTTTACGAGCAGTACTTC.

This clonotype has ten or more counts. J is TRBJ2-6 and V is TRBV19; 9 nucleotides agree with TRBD1. Looked up from germline, CDR1 is LNHDA and CDR2 is SQIVND (reference sequence). Trimming took 2 bases from V and 4 from J; bases not matched to a gene: 12. The CDR3 has 19 residues. CDR3 loop: CASSIPAGQGSRGANVLTF. The CDR3, as DNA: TGTGCCAGTAGTATACCCGCGGGACAGGGCTCGCGAGGGGCCAACGTCCTGACTTTC.